The rows below give T cell receptor beta chains drawn from one sample of a study of blood T cell repertoires in COVID-19. TCRdb keeps only in-frame clones here, not all; method: immunoSEQ multiplex PCR. The data show 250,000 to 300,000 clones, more than 75% seen once. The specimen sequenced was PBMCs or T cells enriched from blood (not recorded which). The receptors were gathered from a woman in her 50s who had been exposed to COVID-19. Each CDR3 is given with its conserved first and last residue. The D gene is left open where the match is weak. The size field is filled for only some rows; it gives once, few, many or a size class.

abundance	d_gene	v_gene	len	j_gene	CDR3aa	CDR3nt
-	TRBD2	TRBV5-1	14	TRBJ2-3	CASSRAGGLDTQYF	TGCGCCAGCAGCCGCGCGGGGGGGCTAGATACGCAGTATTTT
-	TRBD1	TRBV2	16	TRBJ1-3	CASSSTRGISGNTIYF	TGTGCCAGCAGTTCTACCAGGGGGATCTCTGGAAACACCATATATTTT
-	TRBD1	TRBV28	15	TRBJ1-5	CASSRGGGENQPQHF	TGTGCCAGCAGTAGAGGGGGCGGCGAAAATCAGCCCCAGCATTTT
few	TRBD1	TRBV5-4	16	TRBJ2-6	CASSPGTGAGANVLTF	TGTGCCAGCAGCCCGGGGACAGGGGCTGGGGCCAACGTCCTGACTTTC
-	-	TRBV13	17	TRBJ1-3	CASSLNSGIVSGNTIYF	TGTGCCAGCAGCTTAAACAGTGGCATCGTCTCTGGAAACACCATATATTTT
-	-	TRBV15	12	TRBJ2-2	CATSTWTGELFF	TGTGCCACCAGCACATGGACAGGGGAGCTGTTTTTT
few	-	TRBV7-2	14	TRBJ1-1	CASSHGRGNTEAFF	TGTGCCAGCAGCCACGGACGGGGAAACACTGAAGCTTTCTTT
-	TRBD1	TRBV5-1	15	TRBJ2-3	CASSHDRGGTDTQYF	TGCGCCAGCAGCCACGACAGGGGAGGCACAGATACGCAGTATTTT
-	TRBD2	TRBV7-2	16	TRBJ2-3	CASSLDRGGFTDTQYF	TGTGCCAGCAGCTTAGACCGCGGGGGATTCACAGATACGCAGTATTTT
-	TRBD1	TRBV2	15	TRBJ2-1	CASRTGQGAGNEQFF	TGTGCCAGCAGAACGGGACAGGGGGCCGGCAATGAGCAGTTCTTC
-	-	TRBV4-2	16	TRBJ2-3	CASSRWAPGGLDTQYF	TGTGCCAGCAGCCGGTGGGCCCCGGGGGGCCTGGATACGCAGTATTTT
-	-	TRBV7-3	16	TRBJ2-1	CASSLNRGGYYNEQFF	TGTGCCAGCAGCTTAAATAGGGGGGGCTACTACAATGAGCAGTTCTTC
-	-	TRBV6-5	11	TRBJ1-1	CATLKGVGAFF	TGTGCCACCCTAAAGGGGGTCGGAGCTTTCTTT
-	-	TRBV24-1	18	TRBJ2-3	CATSDWGSIGGGPDTQYF	TGTGCCACCAGTGATTGGGGATCGATTGGCGGGGGCCCAGATACGCAGTATTTT
once	-	TRBV28	16	TRBJ1-5	CASSFRAGVSNQPQHF	TGTGCCAGCAGTTTCCGCGCAGGGGTTAGCAATCAGCCCCAGCATTTT
-	-	TRBV5-1	19	TRBJ2-1	CASSLATGITGVTYNEQFF	TGCGCCAGCAGCTTGGCTACCGGGATTACGGGGGTAACCTACAATGAGCAGTTCTTC
-	-	TRBV4-3	18	TRBJ1-6	CASSQVSVESSYNSPLHF	TGCGCCAGCAGCCAAGTAAGCGTAGAGAGCTCCTATAATTCACCCCTCCACTTT
-	TRBD1	TRBV18	16	TRBJ2-7	CASSPRGTGGAYEQYF	TGTGCCAGCTCACCGCGAGGGACAGGGGGGGCCTACGAGCAGTACTTC
-	TRBD1	TRBV30	14	TRBJ2-1	CACLPGQGDNEQFF	TGTGCCTGCCTTCCGGGACAGGGGGACAATGAGCAGTTCTTC
-	-	TRBV28	14	TRBJ1-1	CASNPGGTLLEAFF	TGTGCCAGCAACCCGGGGGGGACCTTGCTTGAAGCTTTCTTT
medium-sized	-	TRBV4-1	14	TRBJ1-2	CASSQEERNYGYTF	TGCGCCAGCAGCCAAGAGGAGCGAAACTATGGCTACACCTTC
-	-	TRBV15	12	TRBJ1-2	CATGAGYYGYTF	TGTGCCACCGGCGCAGGGTATTATGGCTACACCTTC
-	-	TRBV14	16	TRBJ1-1	CASSQVTPTGDTEAFF	TGTGCCAGCAGCCAAGTAACTCCCACGGGGGACACTGAAGCTTTCTTT
once	TRBD2	TRBV2	15	TRBJ2-5	CASSMTSGGKETQYF	TGTGCCAGCAGTATGACTAGCGGGGGGAAAGAGACCCAGTACTTC
-	TRBD1	TRBV2	14	TRBJ1-2	CASSGQGVNYGYTF	TGTGCCAGCAGCGGACAGGGGGTTAACTATGGCTACACCTTC
few	TRBD1	TRBV2	13	TRBJ1-1	CATREGDRKEAFF	TGTGCCACACGGGAGGGGGACAGAAAAGAAGCTTTCTTT
once	-	TRBV5-1	14	TRBJ1-4	CASSVDIPQEKLFF	TGCGCCAGCAGCGTGGACATCCCACAGGAAAAACTGTTTTTT